The 3 T cell receptor beta chains presented below share a single source sample, sequenced in a study of cytomegalovirus exposure and HLA in healthy donors. A multiplex PCR was run with 60 Vbeta primers and 13 Jbeta primers. Some clones are missing from TCRdb's copy, which holds only in-frame ones; the method was immunoSEQ multiplex PCR. The data hold about 180,000 clones, with over 65% observed a single time. Sequencing input: PBMCs. Receptors were obtained from a man younger than 30 in good health and CMV-seronegative.

The rearrangement uses TRBV7-6 and TRBJ2-6; 13 bases map to TRBD2. Germline assignment: CDR1 SGHVS and CDR2 FNYEAQ. J lost 4 bases, V lost 2 bases, and 5 bases had no gene match. CDR3 length: 18 amino acids. The CDR3 region has the DNA TGTGCCAGCAGCTTAAGGACTAGCGGGAGCTTCGGGGCCAACGTCCTGACTTTC. Protein: CASSLRTSGSFGANVLTF.

J is TRBJ2-3 and V is TRBV6-5; perhaps TRBD2 as D (6 bases). CDR3 size: 14 residues. V lost 6 bases and J 5 bases, leaving 15 bases between the germline ends. Per the germline V gene, CDR1 is MNHEY and CDR2 is SVGAGI. The CDR3 sequence is CASSGGLPVDTQYF. The CDR3 coding sequence is TGTGCCAGCAGCGGGGGTCTCCCAGTAGATACGCAGTATTTT.

In regard to this clone: Germline is not matched at one junction end, which may reflect a read error. CDR3 protein: CSSSLSLELQNEKLFF. CDR3 coding DNA: TGTTCCAGCAGCTTATCCCTCGAATTGCAGAATGAAAAACTGTTTTTT. The J gene is TRBJ1-4, the V gene TRBV7-9, with D unclear. The CDR3 is 16 amino acids. Germline loops: CDR1 SEHNR, CDR2 FQNEAQ (reference sequence).